This T cell receptor (beta chain) was identified in a study of cytomegalovirus exposure and HLA in healthy donors. Background on the study: Caucasian-associated ancestry cluster membership applied to about 83% of 398 genotyped donors. Study findings and constraints: In a later analysis, an Asian-associated ancestry cluster reportedly showed fewer N-insertions than the approximately 700-donor mean. Based on reports, TCR beta sequences accurately predicted HLA-A and HLA-B alleles for most subjects.

On this clone: What it binds is not known.

Vbeta (60) and Jbeta (13) primers were used in the PCR. Using immunoSEQ multiplex PCR, the repertoire was profiled, and TCRdb retains in-frame clones only, with some absent. The sample shows around 300,000 clones, 70% to 90% of them seen only once. The germline V and J ends were trimmed by 8 bases and 6 bases, with 19 bases remaining between them. The CDR3 length is 14 residues. Germline V gene sequence: CDR1 GTSNPN, CDR2 SVGIG (reference sequence). The receptor comes from a woman aged 40 to 55 in good health and CMV-seropositive. This rearrangement joins TRBV30 to TRBJ2-2; D may be TRBD2 (5 bases). The material sequenced was PBMCs. This CDR3 is CAGYTGRWPGELFF. In DNA, the CDR3 is TGTGCCGGCTACACGGGGAGATGGCCCGGGGAGCTGTTTTTT.